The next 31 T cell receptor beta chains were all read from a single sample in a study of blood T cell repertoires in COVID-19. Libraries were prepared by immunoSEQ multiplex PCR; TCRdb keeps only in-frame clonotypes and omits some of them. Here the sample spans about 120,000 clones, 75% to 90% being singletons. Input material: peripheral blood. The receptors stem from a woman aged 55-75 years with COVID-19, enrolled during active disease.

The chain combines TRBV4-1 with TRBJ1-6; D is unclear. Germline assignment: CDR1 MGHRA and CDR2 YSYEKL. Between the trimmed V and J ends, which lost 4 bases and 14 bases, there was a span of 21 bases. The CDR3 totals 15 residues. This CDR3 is CASSLPNHGYSALHF. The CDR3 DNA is TGCGCCAGCAGCCTCCCGAACCACGGGTATTCGGCCCTCCACTTT.

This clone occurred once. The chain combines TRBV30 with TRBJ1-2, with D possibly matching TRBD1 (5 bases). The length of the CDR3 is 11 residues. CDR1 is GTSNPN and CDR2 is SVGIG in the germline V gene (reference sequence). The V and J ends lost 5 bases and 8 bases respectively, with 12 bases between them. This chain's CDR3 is CAWGREGGYTF. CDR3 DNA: TGTGCCTGGGGCAGGGAGGGCGGCTACACCTTC.

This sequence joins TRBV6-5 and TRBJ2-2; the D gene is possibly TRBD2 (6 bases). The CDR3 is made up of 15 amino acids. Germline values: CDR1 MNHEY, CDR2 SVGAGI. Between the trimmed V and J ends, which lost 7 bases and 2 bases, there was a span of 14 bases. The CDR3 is CASILGGVNTGELFF. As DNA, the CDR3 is TGTGCCAGCATTTTAGGAGGGGTTAACACCGGGGAGCTGTTTTTT.

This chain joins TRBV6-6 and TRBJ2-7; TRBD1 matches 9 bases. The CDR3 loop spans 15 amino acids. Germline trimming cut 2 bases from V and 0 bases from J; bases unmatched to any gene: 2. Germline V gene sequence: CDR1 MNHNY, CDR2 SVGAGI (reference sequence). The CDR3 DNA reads TGTGCCAGCAGTTACAGGACAGGGGACTCCTACGAGCAGTACTTC. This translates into CASSYRTGDSYEQYF.

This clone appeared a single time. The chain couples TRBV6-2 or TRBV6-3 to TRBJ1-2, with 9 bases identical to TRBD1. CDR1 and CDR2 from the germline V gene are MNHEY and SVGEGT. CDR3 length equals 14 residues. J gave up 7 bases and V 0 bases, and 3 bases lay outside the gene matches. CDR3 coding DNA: TGTGCCAGCAGTTACTCACAGGGGGCGCTTGGCTACACCTTC. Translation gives CASSYSQGALGYTF.

The CDR3: CASSSGSGVDGYTF. The CDR3 bases are TGTGCCAGCAGTTCCGGTTCAGGGGTGGATGGCTACACCTTC. The rearrangement uses TRBV6-5 and TRBJ1-2; a possible D gene is TRBD1 (6 bases). The length of the CDR3 is 14 residues. Deletions cut 4 bases from V and 6 bases from J, with 15 bases between. From germline, CDR1 is MNHEY and CDR2 SVGAGI.

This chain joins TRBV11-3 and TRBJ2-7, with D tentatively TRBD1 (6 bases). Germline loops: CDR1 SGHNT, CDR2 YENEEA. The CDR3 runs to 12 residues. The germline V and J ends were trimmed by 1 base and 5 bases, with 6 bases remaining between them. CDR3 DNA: TGTGCCAGCAGCTTAGCAGGGGACGAGCAGTACTTC. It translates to CASSLAGDEQYF.

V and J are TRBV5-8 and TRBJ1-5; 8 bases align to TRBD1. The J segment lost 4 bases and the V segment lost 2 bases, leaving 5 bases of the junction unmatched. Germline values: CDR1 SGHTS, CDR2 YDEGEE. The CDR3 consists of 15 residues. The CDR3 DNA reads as TGTGCCAGCAGCTTCCGGGACAGGTTGAATCAGCCCCAGCATTTT. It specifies CASSFRDRLNQPQHF.

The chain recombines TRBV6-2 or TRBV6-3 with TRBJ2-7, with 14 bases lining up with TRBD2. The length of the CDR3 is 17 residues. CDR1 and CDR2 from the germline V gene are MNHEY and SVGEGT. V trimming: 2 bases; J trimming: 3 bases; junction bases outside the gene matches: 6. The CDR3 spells CASSYPGTSGGDYEQYF. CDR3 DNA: TGTGCCAGCAGTTACCCCGGGACTAGCGGGGGTGACTACGAGCAGTACTTC.

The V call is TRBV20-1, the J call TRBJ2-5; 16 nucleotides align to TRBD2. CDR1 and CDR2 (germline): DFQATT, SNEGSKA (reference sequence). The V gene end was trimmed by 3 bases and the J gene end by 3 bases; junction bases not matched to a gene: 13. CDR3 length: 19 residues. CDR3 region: CSASHLPGLAGGPEETQYF. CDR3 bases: TGCAGTGCTAGTCACTTACCGGGACTAGCGGGGGGGCCTGAAGAGACCCAGTACTTC.

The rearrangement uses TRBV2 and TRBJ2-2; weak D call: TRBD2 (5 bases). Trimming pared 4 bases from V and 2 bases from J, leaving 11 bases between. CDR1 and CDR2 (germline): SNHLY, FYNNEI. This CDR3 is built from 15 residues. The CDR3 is CASSVTGDNTGELFF. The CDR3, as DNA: TGTGCCAGCAGTGTAACCGGGGATAACACCGGGGAGCTGTTTTTT.

CDR3 nucleotide sequence: TGTGCCAGCAGCGCCGCGGCTTCTAGCGGGGGGGCCGAGACCGGGGAGCTGTTTTTT. It specifies CASSAAASSGGAETGELFF. The V call is TRBV5-8, the J call TRBJ2-2, with 12 bases that match TRBD2. Germline-derived CDR1 and CDR2 are SGHTS and YDEGEE. There are 19 residues in the CDR3. After removal of 4 bases from V and 5 bases from J, the junction contained 15 bases not matched to a gene.

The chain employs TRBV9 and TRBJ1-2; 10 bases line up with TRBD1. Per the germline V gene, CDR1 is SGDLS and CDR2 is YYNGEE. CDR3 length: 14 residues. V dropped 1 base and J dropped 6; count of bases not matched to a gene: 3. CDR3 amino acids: CASSVLTGGHGYTF. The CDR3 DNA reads TGTGCCAGCAGCGTATTGACAGGGGGCCATGGCTACACCTTC.

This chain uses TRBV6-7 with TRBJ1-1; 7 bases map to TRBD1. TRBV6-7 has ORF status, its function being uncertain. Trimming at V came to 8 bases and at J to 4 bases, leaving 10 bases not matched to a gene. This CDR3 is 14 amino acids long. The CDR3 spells CASSGKGAVTEAFF. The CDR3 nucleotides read TGTGCCAGCTCGGGGAAGGGGGCTGTCACTGAAGCTTTCTTT.

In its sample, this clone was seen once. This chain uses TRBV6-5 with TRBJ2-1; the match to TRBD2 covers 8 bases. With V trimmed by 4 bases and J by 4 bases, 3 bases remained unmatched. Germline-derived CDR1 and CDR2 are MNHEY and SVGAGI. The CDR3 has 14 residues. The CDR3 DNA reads TGTGCCAGCAGTTTTAGCGGGGTATACAATGAGCAGTTCTTC. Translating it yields CASSFSGVYNEQFF.

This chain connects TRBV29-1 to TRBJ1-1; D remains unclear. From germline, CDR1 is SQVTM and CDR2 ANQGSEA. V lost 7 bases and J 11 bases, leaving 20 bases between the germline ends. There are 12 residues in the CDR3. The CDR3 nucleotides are TGCAGCGCCAAAGCCCGGGTTGGGTGGGCTTTCTTT. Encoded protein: CSAKARVGWAFF.

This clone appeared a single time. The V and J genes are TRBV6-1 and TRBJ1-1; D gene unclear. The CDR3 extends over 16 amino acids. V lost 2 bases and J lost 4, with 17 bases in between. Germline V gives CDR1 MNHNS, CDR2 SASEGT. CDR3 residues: CASSEFGALGSTEAFF. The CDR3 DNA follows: TGTGCCAGCAGTGAATTTGGTGCCTTGGGGAGCACTGAAGCTTTCTTT.

The CDR3 here is CASTLIVKGDSYSYEQYF. The CDR3, as DNA: TGTGCCAGCACCCTGATTGTGAAGGGGGACAGTTACTCCTACGAGCAGTACTTC. The chain links TRBV7-6 to TRBJ2-7; 7 bases line up with TRBD1. V trimming: 7 bases; J trimming: 0 bases; junction bases outside the gene matches: 18. The CDR3 spans 18 residues. The V gene's germline CDR1 is SGHVS and CDR2 FNYEAQ. The full variable domain, its missing parts supplied by reference TRBV7-6 and TRBJ2-7, is GAGVSQSPRYKVTKRGQDVALRCDPISGHVSLYWYRQALGQGPEFLTYFNYEAQQDKSGLPNDRFSAERPEGSISTLTIQRTEQRDSAMYRCASTLIVKGDSYSYEQYFGPGTRLTVT.

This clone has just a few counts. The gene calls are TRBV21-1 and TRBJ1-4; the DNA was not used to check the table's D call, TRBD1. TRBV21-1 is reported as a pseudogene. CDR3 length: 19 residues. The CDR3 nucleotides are TGTGCCAGCAGCAAAGATAGGGACAGTCGCCCCTTATTTAATGAAAAACTGTTTTTT. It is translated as CASSKDRDSRPLFNEKLFF.

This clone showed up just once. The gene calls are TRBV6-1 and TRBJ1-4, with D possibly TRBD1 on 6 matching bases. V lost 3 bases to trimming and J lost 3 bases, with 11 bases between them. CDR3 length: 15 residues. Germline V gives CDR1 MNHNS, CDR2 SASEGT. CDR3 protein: CASSDRGRANEKLFF. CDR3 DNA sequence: TGTGCCAGCAGTGACAGGGGACGGGCTAATGAAAAACTGTTTTTT.

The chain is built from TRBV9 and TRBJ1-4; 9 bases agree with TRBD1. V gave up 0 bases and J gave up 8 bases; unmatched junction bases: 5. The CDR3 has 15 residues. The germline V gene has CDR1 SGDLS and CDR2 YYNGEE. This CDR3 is CASSVGVDRGEKLFF. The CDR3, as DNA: TGTGCCAGCAGCGTAGGGGTGGACAGGGGAGAAAAACTGTTTTTT.

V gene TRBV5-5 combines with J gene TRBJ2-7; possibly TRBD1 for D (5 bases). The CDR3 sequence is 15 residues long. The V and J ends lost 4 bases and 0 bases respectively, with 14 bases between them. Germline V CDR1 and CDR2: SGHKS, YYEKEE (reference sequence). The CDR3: CASSGAWQASYEQYF. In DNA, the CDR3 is TGTGCCAGCAGCGGGGCCTGGCAGGCCTCCTACGAGCAGTACTTC. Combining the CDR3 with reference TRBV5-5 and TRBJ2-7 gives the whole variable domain DAGVTQSPTHLIKTRGQQVTLRCSPISGHKSVSWYQQVLGQGPQFIFQYYEKEERGRGNFPDRFSARQFPNYSSELNVNALLLGDSALYLCASSGAWQASYEQYFGPGTRLTVT.

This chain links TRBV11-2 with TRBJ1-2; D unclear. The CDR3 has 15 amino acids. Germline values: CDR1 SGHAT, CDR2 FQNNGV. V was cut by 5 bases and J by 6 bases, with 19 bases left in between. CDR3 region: CASSPQPGGLDGYTF. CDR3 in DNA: TGTGCCAGCAGCCCACAACCGGGAGGGTTGGATGGCTACACCTTC.

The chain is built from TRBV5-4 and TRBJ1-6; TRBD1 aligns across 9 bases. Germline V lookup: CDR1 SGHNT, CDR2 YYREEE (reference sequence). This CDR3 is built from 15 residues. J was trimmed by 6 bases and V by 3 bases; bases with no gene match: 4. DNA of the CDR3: TGTGCCAGCAGCTCGGGACAGGGAGGTAATTCACCCCTCCACTTT. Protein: CASSSGQGGNSPLHF.

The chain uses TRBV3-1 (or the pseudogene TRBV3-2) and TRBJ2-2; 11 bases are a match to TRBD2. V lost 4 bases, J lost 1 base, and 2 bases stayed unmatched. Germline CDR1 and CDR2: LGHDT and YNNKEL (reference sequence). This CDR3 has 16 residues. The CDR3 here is CASSLLAGGNTGELFF. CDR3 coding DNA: TGTGCCAGCAGCCTGCTAGCGGGGGGGAACACCGGGGAGCTGTTTTTT.

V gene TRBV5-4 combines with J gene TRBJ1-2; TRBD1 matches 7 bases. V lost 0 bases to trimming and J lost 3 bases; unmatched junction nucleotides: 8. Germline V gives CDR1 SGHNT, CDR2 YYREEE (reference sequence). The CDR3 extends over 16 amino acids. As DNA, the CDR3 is TGTGCCAGCAGCTTGGGGGTACGAGACAGGGACTATGGCTACACCTTC. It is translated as CASSLGVRDRDYGYTF.

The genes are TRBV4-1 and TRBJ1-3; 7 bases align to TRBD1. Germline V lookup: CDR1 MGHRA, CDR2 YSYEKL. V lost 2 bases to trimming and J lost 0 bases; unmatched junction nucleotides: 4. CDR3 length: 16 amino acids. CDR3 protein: CASSQPGQNSGNTIYF. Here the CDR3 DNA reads TGCGCCAGCAGCCAACCGGGACAGAACTCTGGAAACACCATATATTTT.

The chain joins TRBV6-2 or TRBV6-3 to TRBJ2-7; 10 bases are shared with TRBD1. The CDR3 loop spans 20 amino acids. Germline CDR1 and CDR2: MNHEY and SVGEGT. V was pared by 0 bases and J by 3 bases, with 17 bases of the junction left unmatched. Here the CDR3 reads CASSYSTIGTGASGDYEQYF. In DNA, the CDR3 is TGTGCCAGCAGTTACTCCACAATTGGGACAGGGGCCTCGGGGGACTACGAGCAGTACTTC.

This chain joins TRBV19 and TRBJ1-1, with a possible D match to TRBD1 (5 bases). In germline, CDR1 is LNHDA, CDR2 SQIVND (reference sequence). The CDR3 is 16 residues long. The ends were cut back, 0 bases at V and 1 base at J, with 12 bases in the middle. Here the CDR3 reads CASSIDWGVGNTEAFF. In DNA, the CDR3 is TGTGCCAGTAGTATAGATTGGGGGGTAGGGAACACTGAAGCTTTCTTT.

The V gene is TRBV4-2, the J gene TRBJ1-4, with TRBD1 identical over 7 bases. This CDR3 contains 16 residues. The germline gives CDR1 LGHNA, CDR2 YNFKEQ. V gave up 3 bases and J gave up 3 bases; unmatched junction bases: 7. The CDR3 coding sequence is TGTGCCAGCAGCCAGAACAGGGGAGCCGCTAATGAAAAACTGTTTTTT. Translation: CASSQNRGAANEKLFF.

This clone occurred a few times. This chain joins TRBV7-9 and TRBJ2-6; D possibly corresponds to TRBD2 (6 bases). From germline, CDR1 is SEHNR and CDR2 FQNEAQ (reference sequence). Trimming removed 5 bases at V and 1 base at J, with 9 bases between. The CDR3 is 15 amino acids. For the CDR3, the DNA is TGTGCCAGCAGCGAGGAGGGATCTGGGGCCAACGTCCTGACTTTC. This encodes CASSEEGSGANVLTF.